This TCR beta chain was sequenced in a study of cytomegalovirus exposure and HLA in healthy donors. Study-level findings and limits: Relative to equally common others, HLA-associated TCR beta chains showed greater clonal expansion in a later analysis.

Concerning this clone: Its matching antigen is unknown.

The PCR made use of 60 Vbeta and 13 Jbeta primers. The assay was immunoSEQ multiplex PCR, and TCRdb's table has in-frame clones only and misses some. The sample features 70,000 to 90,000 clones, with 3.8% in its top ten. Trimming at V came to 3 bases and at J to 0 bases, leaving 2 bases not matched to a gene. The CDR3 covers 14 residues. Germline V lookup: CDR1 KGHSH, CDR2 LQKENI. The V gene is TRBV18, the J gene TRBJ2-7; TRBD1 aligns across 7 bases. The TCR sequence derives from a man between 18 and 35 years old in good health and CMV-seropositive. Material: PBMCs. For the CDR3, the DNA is TGTGCCAGCTCACCGGGACAGAGCTCCTACGAGCAGTACTTC. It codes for CASSPGQSSYEQYF.